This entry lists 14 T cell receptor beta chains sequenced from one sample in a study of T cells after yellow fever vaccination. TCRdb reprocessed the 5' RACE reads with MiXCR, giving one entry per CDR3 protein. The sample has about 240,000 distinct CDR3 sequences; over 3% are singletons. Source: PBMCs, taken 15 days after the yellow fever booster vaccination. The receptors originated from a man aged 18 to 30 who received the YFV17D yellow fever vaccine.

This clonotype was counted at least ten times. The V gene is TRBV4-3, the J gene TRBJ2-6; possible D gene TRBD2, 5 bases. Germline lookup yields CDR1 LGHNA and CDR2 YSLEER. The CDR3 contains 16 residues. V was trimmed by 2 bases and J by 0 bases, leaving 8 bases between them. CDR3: CASSQPEGSGANVLTF. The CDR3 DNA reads TGCGCCAGCAGCCAACCCGAGGGCTCTGGGGCCAACGTCCTGACTTTC.

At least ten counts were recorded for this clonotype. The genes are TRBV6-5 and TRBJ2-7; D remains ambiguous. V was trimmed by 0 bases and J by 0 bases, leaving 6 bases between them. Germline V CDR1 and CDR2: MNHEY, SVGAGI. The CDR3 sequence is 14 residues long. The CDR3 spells CASSYSSGSYEQYF. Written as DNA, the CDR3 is TGTGCCAGCAGTTACTCATCGGGCTCCTACGAGCAGTACTTC.

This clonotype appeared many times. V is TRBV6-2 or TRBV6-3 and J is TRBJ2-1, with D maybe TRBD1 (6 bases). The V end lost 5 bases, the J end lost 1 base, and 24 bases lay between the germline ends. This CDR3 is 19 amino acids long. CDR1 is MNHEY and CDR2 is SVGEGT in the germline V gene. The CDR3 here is CASSPGFGLQGQSYNEQFF. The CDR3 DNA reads TGTGCCAGCAGTCCAGGCTTCGGGCTTCAGGGACAATCCTACAATGAGCAGTTCTTC.

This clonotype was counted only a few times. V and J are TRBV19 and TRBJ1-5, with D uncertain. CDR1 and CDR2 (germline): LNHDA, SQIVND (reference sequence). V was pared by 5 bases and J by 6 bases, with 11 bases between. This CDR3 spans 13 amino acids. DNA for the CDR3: TGTGCCAGTAGTTTTTCGTGGGGTCAGCCCCAGCATTTT. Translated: CASSFSWGQPQHF.

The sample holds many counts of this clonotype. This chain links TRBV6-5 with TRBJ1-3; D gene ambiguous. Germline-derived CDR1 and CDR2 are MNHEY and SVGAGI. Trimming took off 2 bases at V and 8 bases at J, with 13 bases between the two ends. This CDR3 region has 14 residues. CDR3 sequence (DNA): TGTGCCAGCAGTTACACAAAGTCCGGAGACACCATATATTTT. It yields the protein CASSYTKSGDTIYF.

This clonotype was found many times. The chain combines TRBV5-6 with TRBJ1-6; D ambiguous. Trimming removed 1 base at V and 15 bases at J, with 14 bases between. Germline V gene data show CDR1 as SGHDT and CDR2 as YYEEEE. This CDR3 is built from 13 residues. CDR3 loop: CASSLKGSVRLHF. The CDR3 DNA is TGTGCCAGCAGCTTGAAGGGTTCTGTGCGCCTCCACTTT.

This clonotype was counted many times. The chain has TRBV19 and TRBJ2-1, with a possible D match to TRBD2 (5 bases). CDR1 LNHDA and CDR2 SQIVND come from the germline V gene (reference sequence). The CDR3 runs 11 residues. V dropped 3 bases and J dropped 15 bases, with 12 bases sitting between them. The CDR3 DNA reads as TGTGCCAGTAGTATGCGCGGGCCACGGTTCTTC. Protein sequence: CASSMRGPRFF.

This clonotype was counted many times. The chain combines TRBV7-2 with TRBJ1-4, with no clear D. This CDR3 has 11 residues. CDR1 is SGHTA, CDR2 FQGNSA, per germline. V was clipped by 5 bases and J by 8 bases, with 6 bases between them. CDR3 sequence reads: CASSPGEKLFF. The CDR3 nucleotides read TGTGCCAGCAGCCCGGGGGAAAAACTGTTTTTT. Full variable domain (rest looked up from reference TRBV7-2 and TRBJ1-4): GAGVSQSPSNKVTEKGKDVELRCDPISGHTALYWYRQSLGQGLEFLIYFQGNSAPDKSGLPSDRFSAERTGGSVSTLTIQRTQQEDSAVYLCASSPGEKLFFGSGTQLSVL.

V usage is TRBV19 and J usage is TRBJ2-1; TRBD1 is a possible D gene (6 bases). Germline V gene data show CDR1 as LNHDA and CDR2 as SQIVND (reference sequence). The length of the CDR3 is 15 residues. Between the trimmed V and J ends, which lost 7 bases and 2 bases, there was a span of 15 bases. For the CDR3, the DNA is TGTGCCAGTATCCCCACAGGGAACCCCTACAATGAGCAGTTCTTC. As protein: CASIPTGNPYNEQFF.

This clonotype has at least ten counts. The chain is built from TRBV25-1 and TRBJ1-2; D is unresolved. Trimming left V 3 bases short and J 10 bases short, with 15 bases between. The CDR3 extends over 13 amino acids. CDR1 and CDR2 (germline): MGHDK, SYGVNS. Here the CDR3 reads CASSEGPRSDYTF. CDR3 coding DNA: TGTGCCAGCAGTGAGGGTCCCCGGTCGGACTACACCTTC.

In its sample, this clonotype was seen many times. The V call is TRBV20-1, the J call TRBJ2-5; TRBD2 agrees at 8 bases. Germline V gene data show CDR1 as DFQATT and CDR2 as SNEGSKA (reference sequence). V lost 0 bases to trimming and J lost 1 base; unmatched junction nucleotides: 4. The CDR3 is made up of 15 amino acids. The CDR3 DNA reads TGCAGTGCTAGAGATCCCCGGGGGGGCCAAGAGACCCAGTACTTC. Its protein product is CSARDPRGGQETQYF.

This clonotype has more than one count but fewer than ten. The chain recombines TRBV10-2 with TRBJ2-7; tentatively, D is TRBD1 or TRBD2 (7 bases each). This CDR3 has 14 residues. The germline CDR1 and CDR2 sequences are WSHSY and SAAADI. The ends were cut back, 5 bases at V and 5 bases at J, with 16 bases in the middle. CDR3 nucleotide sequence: TGCGCCAGCAGTCCCGACAGGGAGGGAAACGAGCAGTACTTC. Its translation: CASSPDREGNEQYF.

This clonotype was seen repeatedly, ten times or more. CDR3 in DNA: TGTGCCAGCAGCCAATTAGACCAGTCCTCTGAAAAACTGTTTTTT. Protein: CASSQLDQSSEKLFF. The chain is built from TRBV4-2 and TRBJ1-4; no clear D. V was shortened by 2 bases and J by 7 bases, with 14 bases between the two germline ends. The CDR3 loop spans 15 amino acids. CDR1 is LGHNA, CDR2 YNFKEQ, per germline.

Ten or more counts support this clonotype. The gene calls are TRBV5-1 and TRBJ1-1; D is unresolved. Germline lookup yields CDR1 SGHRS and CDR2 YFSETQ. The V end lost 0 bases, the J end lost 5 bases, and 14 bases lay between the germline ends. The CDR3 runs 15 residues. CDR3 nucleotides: TGCGCCAGCAGCTTGGCAGGCCAGAAAGGGACTGAAGCTTTCTTT. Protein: CASSLAGQKGTEAFF. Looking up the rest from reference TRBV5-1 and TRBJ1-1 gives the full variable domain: KAGVTQTPRYLIKTRGQQVTLSCSPISGHRSVSWYQQTPGQGLQFLFEYFSETQRNKGNFPGRFSGRQFSNSRSEMNVSTLELGDSALYLCASSLAGQKGTEAFFGQGTRLTVV.